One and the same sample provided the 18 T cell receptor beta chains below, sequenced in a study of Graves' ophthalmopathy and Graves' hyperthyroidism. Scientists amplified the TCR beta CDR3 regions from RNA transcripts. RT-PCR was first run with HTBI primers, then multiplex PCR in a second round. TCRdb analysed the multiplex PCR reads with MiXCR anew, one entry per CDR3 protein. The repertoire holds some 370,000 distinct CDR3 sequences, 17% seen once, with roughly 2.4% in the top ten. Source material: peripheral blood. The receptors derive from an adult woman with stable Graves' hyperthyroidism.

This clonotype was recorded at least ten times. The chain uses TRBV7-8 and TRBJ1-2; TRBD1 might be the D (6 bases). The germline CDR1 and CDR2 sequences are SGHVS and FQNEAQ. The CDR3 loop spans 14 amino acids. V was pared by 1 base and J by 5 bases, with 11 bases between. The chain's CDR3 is CASSLEGTLYGYTF. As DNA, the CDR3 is TGTGCCAGCAGCTTAGAGGGGACACTGTATGGCTACACCTTC.

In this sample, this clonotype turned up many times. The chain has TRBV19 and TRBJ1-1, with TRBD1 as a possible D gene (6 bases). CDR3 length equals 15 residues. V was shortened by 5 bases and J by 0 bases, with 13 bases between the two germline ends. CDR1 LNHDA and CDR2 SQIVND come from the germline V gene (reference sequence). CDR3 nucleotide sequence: TGTGCCAGTAGTGGCGGACAGTCCATGAACACTGAAGCTTTCTTT. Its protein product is CASSGGQSMNTEAFF.

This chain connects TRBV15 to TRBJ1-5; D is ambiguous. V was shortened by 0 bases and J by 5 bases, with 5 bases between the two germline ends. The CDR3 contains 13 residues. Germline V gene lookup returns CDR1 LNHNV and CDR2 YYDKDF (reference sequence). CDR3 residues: CATSRDLDQPQHF. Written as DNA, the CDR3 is TGTGCCACCAGCAGAGATCTAGATCAGCCCCAGCATTTT.

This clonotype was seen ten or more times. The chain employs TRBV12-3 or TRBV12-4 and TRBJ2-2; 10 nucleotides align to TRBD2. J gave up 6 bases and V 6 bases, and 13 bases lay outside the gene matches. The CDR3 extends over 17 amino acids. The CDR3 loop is CASRLPSGRVTAGELFF. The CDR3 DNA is TGTGCCAGCAGACTACCGAGCGGGAGGGTCACTGCCGGGGAGCTGTTTTTT.

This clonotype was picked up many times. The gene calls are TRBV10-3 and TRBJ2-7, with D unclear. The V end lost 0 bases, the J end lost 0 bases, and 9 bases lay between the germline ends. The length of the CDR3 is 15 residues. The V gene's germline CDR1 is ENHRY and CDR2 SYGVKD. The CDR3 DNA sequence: TGTGCCATCAGTGAGTCGACCACACTCTCCTACGAGCAGTACTTC. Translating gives CAISESTTLSYEQYF.

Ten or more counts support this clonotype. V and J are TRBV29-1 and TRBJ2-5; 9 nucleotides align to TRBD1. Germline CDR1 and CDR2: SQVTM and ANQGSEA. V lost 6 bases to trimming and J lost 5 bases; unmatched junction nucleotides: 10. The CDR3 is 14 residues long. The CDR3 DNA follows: TGCAGCGTCTGGAAACAGGGGGCTCGGGAGACCCAGTACTTC. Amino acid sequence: CSVWKQGARETQYF. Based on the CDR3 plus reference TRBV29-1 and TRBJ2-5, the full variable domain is SAVISQKPSRDICQRGTSLTIQCQVDSQVTMMFWYRQQPGQSLTLIATANQGSEATYESGFVIDKFPISRPNLTFSTLTVSNMSPEDSSIYLCSVWKQGARETQYFGPGTRLLVL.

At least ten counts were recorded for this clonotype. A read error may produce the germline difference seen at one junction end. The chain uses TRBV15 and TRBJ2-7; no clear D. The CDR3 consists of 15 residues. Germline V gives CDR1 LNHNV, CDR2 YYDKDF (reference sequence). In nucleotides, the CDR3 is TGTGCCACCAGCTCCTTACCCTTTGAGGCGGACGAACAGTACTTC. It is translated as CATSSLPFEADEQYF.

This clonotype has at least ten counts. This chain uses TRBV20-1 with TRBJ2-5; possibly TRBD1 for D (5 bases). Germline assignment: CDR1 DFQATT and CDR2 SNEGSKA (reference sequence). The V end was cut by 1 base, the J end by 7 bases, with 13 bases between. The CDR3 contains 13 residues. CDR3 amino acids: CSARVSSQGTQYF. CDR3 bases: TGCAGTGCTAGAGTATCATCCCAGGGGACCCAGTACTTC.

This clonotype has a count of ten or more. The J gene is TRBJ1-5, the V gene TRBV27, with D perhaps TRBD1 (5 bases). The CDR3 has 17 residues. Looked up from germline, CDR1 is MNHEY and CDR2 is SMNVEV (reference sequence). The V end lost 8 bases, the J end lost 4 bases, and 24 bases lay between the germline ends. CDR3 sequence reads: CASPSKGRELFNQPQHF. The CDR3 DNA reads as TGTGCCAGCCCCTCCAAGGGCAGGGAGTTATTTAATCAGCCCCAGCATTTT.

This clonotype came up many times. This chain's CDR3 is CASSSAHRGQETQYF. CDR3 DNA sequence: TGTGCCAGCAGCTCAGCGCACAGGGGGCAAGAGACCCAGTACTTC. The genes are TRBV7-9 and TRBJ2-5; 8 nucleotides line up with TRBD1. V shed 4 bases and J 2 bases; nucleotides not matched to a gene: 6. CDR1 and CDR2 (germline): SEHNR, FQNEAQ (reference sequence). The CDR3 contains 15 residues.

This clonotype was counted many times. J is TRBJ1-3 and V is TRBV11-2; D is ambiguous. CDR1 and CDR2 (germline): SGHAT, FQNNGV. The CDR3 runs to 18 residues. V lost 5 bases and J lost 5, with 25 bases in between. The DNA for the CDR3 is TGTGCCAGCAGCCAGTACCCCCCCGGACTGGAGGAGAGAAACACCATATATTTT. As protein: CASSQYPPGLEERNTIYF.

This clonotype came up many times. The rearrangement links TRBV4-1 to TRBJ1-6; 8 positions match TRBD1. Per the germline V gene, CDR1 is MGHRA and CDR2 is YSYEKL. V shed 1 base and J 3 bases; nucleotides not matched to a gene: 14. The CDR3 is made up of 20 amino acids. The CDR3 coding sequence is TGCGCCAGCAGCCAAGTACCGGGACAGGCCAGATCCGGCTATAATTCACCCCTCCACTTT. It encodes CASSQVPGQARSGYNSPLHF.

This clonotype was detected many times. This CDR3 is CASILSGYEQYF. In DNA form, the CDR3 reads TGTGCCAGCATTCTTTCGGGATACGAGCAGTACTTC. The chain has TRBV2 and TRBJ2-7, with a weak D call TRBD2 (5 bases). Germline lookup yields CDR1 SNHLY and CDR2 FYNNEI. The CDR3 is 12 residues long. V gave up 7 bases and J gave up 4 bases, with 11 bases separating them.

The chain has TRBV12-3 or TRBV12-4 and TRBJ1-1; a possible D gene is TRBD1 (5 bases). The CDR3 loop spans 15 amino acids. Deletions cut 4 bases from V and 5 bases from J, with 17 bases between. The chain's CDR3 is CASSSRGRGETEAFF. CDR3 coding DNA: TGTGCCAGCAGTTCACGGGGCCGAGGAGAGACTGAAGCTTTCTTT.

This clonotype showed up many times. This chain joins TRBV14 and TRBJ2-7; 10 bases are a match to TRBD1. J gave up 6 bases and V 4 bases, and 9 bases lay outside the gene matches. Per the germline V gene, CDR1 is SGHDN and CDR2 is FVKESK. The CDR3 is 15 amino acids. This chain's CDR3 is CASSRSGTGAFEQYF. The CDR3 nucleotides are TGTGCCAGCAGCCGAAGCGGGACAGGGGCCTTCGAGCAGTACTTC.

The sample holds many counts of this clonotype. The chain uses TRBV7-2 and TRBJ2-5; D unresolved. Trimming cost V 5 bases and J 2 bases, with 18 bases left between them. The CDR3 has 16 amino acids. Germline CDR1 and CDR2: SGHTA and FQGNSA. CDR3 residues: CASSKHLGSLQETQYF. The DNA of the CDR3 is TGTGCCAGCAGCAAACACCTCGGCAGCCTACAAGAGACCCAGTACTTC.

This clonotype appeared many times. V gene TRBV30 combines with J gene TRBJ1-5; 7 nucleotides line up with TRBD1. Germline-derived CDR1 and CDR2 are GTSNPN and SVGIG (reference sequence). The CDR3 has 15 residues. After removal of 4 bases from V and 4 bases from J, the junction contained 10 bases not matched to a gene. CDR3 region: CAWKPRQGINQPQHF. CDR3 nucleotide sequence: TGTGCCTGGAAGCCTCGACAGGGAATAAATCAGCCCCAGCATTTT.

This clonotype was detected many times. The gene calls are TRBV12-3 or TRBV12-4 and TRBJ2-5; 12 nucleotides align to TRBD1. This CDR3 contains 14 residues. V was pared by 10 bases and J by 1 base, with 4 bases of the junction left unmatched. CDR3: CATGDRGLQETQYF. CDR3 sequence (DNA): TGTGCCACCGGGGACAGGGGGCTCCAAGAGACCCAGTACTTC.